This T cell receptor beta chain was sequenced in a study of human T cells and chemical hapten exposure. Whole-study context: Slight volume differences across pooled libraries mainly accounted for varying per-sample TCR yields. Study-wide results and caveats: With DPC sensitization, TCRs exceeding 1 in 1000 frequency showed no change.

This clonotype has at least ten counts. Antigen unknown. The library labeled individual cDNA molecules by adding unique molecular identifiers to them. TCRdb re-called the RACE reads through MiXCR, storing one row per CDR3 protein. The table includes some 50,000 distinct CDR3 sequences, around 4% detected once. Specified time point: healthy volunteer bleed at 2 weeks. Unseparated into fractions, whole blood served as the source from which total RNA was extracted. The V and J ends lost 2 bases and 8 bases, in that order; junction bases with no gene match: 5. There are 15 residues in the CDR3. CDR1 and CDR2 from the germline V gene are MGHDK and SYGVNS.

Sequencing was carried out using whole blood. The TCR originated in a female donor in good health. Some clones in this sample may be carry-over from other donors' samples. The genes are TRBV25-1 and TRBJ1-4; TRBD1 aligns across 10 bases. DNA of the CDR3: TGTGCCAGCAGTGAAGGACAGGGGGTGAGGGAAAAACTGTTTTTT. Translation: CASSEGQGVREKLFF.